This T cell receptor (beta chain) was captured by sequencing in a study of cytomegalovirus exposure and HLA in healthy donors. About the study: There were about 85 million unique TCRs (from HLA-typed donors) in an early data release.

Study outcomes and limitations: A prior analysis recorded that most TCR beta V segments were productive about 90% or about 30% of the time.

The primer mix had 60 Vbeta and 13 Jbeta primers. TCRdb's copy holds only in-frame clones and misses some; the assay was immunoSEQ multiplex PCR. The sample table includes approximately 120,000 clones. CDR1 is SGHDT, CDR2 YYEEEE, per germline. With 4 bases removed from V and 4 bases from J, the gap between germline ends came to 14 bases. The length of the CDR3 is 14 residues. Details on this clone: Its target is unknown.

This sequence was found in a young man in good health and CMV-seronegative. This rearrangement joins TRBV5-6 to TRBJ1-1; no reliable D call. Sequencing was performed on PBMCs. This CDR3 is CASSPPNRGTEAFF. The CDR3 nucleotides are TGTGCCAGCAGCCCCCCAAACCGGGGCACTGAAGCTTTCTTT.